This T cell receptor (beta chain) originates from a study of blood T cell repertoires in COVID-19 (dated by TCRdb to about 2020). Turning to the overall study: Samples from collaborators originated in the United States, Italy and Spain and spanned both the acute and convalescent phases of COVID-19. The material from the prospective study consisted of cDNA or gDNA derived from T cells, B-cell-depleted T cells, or PBMCs. Deeply sampled blood TCRbeta repertoires from subjects exposed to, actively infected with, or recovered from COVID-19 were included in the dataset. The repertoires were released in a freely available public database intended as a resource for research on the immune response to SARS-CoV-2. Samples were obtained from the ongoing ImmuneRACE study (first 160 participants) and from over 1,000 subjects provided by 6 global collaborators. Sample metadata almost always included a de-identified subject ID, COVID-19 status, age in years and sex. Where available, HLA class I and class II types were taken from metadata supplied by the sample provider and were not determined by assay-based typing.

Findings and caveats that apply to the study as a whole: The quantity of clinical and demographic metadata differed by source and by participant and was supplied without curation.

As encoded in the germline V gene, CDR1 is SGHDT while CDR2 is YYEEEE. V is clipped by 4 bases and J by 7 bases, and the sequence between their germline boundaries is 20 bases long. Spanning cysteine to phenylalanine, the CDR3 consists of 15 amino acids. The read is trimmed to its CDR3 DNA, 45 bases read in frame from base 1. This clone was seen only once. The antigen it binds to is not known. The input lacks base qualities; no much larger clone sits a single base away. TCRbeta CDR3 regions were amplified from genomic DNA by means of the immunoSEQ Assay, a bias-controlled multiplex PCR. On the authors' methods: Nucleated cell counts per sample were estimated from amplification of reference gene primers within the assay. To quantify the absolute abundance of each unique TCRbeta CDR3 rearrangement, sequence reads were collapsed and filtered. For each sample, productive Simpson clonality was calculated by taking the square root of Simpson's diversity index across productive rearrangements. The table was pulled from immuneACCESS by TCRdb, which kept in-frame rearrangements only. Such tables lose some clones; where checked, under half of the loss comes from unresolved V genes, and the rest has no known cause. V and J calls plus clone size are reproduced from that table; the DNA served to infer D and trimming. The sample has almost 500,000 clones on record, 70% to 90% of them singletons. The ten largest account for 6.5% to 9.5% of the sample.

Participants in the prospective study were aged roughly 18 to 90 years, lived in 20 to 30 United States geographic areas, and enrolled through a virtual design. In the prospective study, cohorts were assigned on the basis of participant-reported clinical history obtained from a screening survey and a study questionnaire. Recovered participants in ImmuneRACE Cohort 3 were defined as having two consecutive negative NP/OP PCR tests, clearance from a healthcare professional, or resolution of symptoms. Each participant in the prospective study had whole blood, serum and a nasopharyngeal or oropharyngeal swab collected by mobile phlebotomists. Participants in the prospective study had the option to provide additional blood draws and questionnaires over a roughly 2-month period. Blood samples from the prospective study were shipped frozen or at room temperature prior to DNA extraction.

The chain is encoded by TRBV5-6 joined to TRBJ1-2, and the D gene may be TRBD1, 6 bases matching. Input material: PBMCs or T cells enriched from blood (not recorded which). This sequence was found in a woman aged 60-75 years who had recovered from COVID-19. The sequenced DNA is TGTGCCAGCAGCCGAGGGAGGGGGGAGCTAAGTGGCTACACCTTC. This translates into CASSRGRGELSGYTF.